This T cell receptor beta chain was documented in a study of CD8 T cells in Susac syndrome. The V gene's germline CDR1 is SGDLS and CDR2 YYNGEE. This CDR3 has 14 amino acids. V was shortened by 0 bases and J by 2 bases, with 8 bases between the two germline ends. Reverse transcription of roughly 0.5 to 1 ug RNA used random hexamers. TCRdb itself ran the immunoSEQ multiplex PCR reads through MiXCR, one entry per CDR3 protein. The table includes approximately 230,000 distinct CDR3 sequences, 90% to 95% detected once. This chain links TRBV9 with TRBJ2-5; perhaps TRBD1 as D (5 bases). The sequence derives from a human donor with multiple sclerosis. Specimen: CD4+ T cells from PBMCs. The CDR3: CASSVGNRQETQYF. The CDR3 DNA reads as TGTGCCAGCAGCGTAGGAAACAGGCAAGAGACCCAGTACTTC.